The T cell receptor (beta chain) described here comes from a study of cytomegalovirus exposure and HLA in healthy donors. As regards this clone: What it recognizes is unknown.

The PCR had 60 Vbeta and 13 Jbeta primers. Profiled with immunoSEQ multiplex PCR; TCRdb holds only in-frame clones, not every one. The data contain about 96,000 clones, 65% to 75% of them seen just once; the ten biggest clones take up around 14%. Regarding the study as a whole: Analyzed later, most CMV-associated TCR beta chains appeared HLA-restricted. Trimming of TCR beta V- and J-genes showed a link, identified in a later analysis, to a missense DCLRE1C variant.

V was clipped by 5 bases and J by 1 base, with 7 bases between them. Per the germline V gene, CDR1 is WNHNN and CDR2 is SYGVQD (reference sequence). The CDR3 has 13 residues. The chain combines TRBV10-1 with TRBJ2-3; D is unresolved. The sample consisted of PBMCs. The TCR was taken from a woman between 65 and 79 years old in good health and CMV-seropositive. This CDR3 reads CASSLGRTDTQYF. The CDR3 coding sequence is TGCGCCAGCAGTCTTGGGCGCACAGATACGCAGTATTTT.